The 5 T cell receptor beta chains reported below all come from one sample, sequenced in a study of blood T cell repertoires in COVID-19. The table came from immunoSEQ multiplex PCR; TCRdb's copy has only in-frame clones and leaves some out. This table has 300,000 to 350,000 clones, roughly 90% appearing once. The sequenced sample was peripheral blood. The receptor source for this set is an older woman with COVID-19, enrolled during active disease.

The chain carries TRBV28 and TRBJ1-2, with 9 positions matching TRBD1. J gave up 9 bases and V 5 bases, and 4 bases lay outside the gene matches. Germline CDR1 MDHEN, CDR2 SYDVKM. The CDR3 consists of 12 residues. CDR3 coding DNA: TGTGCCAGCAGTGAACAGGGGGCGAGCTACACCTTC. It encodes CASSEQGASYTF.

The chain has TRBV4-1 and TRBJ2-5; maybe TRBD1 (6 bases). V was trimmed by 2 bases and J by 0 bases, leaving 10 bases between them. The CDR3 contains 15 residues. Germline V gives CDR1 MGHRA, CDR2 YSYEKL. CDR3 DNA: TGCGCCAGCAGCCAAAGCAGGGGCCACCAAGAGACCCAGTACTTC. Amino acid sequence: CASSQSRGHQETQYF.

The chain recombines TRBV6-6 with TRBJ1-4, with D tentatively TRBD1 (5 bases). The V end lost 2 bases, the J end lost 8 bases, and 15 bases lay between the germline ends. Germline assignment: CDR1 MNHNY and CDR2 SVGAGI (reference sequence). The CDR3 sequence is 15 residues long. The DNA of the CDR3 is TGTGCCAGCAGTTACGGACACGAGGTCGGGGAAAAACTGTTTTTT. Translation gives CASSYGHEVGEKLFF.

The J gene is TRBJ2-7, the V gene TRBV27; TRBD1 might be the D (5 bases). The V gene's germline CDR1 is MNHEY and CDR2 SMNVEV (reference sequence). The V gene lost 4 bases and the J gene lost 1 base, with 35 bases spanning the gap. The CDR3 extends over 22 amino acids. CDR3 in amino acids: CASSSNVPPVRRDKGFSYEQYF. CDR3 coding DNA: TGTGCCAGCAGTTCGAATGTTCCTCCGGTTCGGCGTGACAAGGGGTTTTCCTACGAGCAGTACTTC.

This chain joins TRBV6-1 and TRBJ2-7; D might be TRBD1 (5 bases). The CDR3 consists of 15 residues. Trimming took 1 base from V and 3 from J, leaving 13 bases between them. Looked up from germline, CDR1 is MNHNS and CDR2 is SASEGT. The CDR3, as DNA: TGTGCCAGCAGTGAAGGACAGCCCATTCTCTACGAGCAGTACTTC. Protein product: CASSEGQPILYEQYF.